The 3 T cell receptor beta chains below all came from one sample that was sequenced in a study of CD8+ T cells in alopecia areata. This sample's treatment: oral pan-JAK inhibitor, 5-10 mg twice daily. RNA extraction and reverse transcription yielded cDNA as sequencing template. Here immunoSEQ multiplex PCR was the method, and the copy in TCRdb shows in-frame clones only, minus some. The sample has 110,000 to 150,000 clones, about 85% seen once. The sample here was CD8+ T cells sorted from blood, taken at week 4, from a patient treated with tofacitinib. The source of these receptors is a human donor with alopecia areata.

CDR3 sequence: CASSIEEGSAGELFF. The CDR3 coding sequence is TGTGCCAGTAGTATAGAGGAAGGTAGCGCCGGGGAGCTGTTTTTT. The chain carries TRBV19 and TRBJ2-2; perhaps TRBD2 as D (5 bases). Germline V lookup: CDR1 LNHDA, CDR2 SQIVND (reference sequence). The V end was cut by 0 bases, the J end by 6 bases, with 11 bases between. CDR3 length: 15 amino acids.

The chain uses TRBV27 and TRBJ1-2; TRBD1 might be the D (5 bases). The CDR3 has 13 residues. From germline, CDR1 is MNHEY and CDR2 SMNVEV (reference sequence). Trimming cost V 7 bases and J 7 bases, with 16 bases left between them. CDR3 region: CASTAGQGGGYTF. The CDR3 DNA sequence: TGTGCCAGCACCGCCGGGCAGGGTGGTGGCTACACCTTC.

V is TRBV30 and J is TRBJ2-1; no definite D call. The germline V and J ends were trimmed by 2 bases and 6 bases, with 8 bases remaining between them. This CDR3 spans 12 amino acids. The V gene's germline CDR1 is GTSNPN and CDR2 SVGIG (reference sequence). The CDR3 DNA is TGTGCCTGGAGTCCTGCTACCAATGAGCAGTTCTTC. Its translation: CAWSPATNEQFF. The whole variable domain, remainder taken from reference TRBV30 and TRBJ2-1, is SQTIHQWPATLVQPVGSPLSLECTVEGTSNPNLYWYRQAAGRGLQLLFYSVGIGQISSEVPQNLSASRPQDRQFILSSKKLLLSDSGFYLCAWSPATNEQFFGPGTRLTVL.